Below are 12 T cell receptor beta chains sequenced from a single sample in a study of CD8 T cells in Susac syndrome. RNA amounts of roughly 0.45 to 1 ug underwent reverse transcription with random hexamers. TCRdb recomputed calls from the immunoSEQ multiplex PCR reads with MiXCR, one row per CDR3 protein. The table has around 79,000 distinct CDR3 sequences, approximately 94% seen once. Material: CD8+ T cells from PBMCs. These receptor sequences come from a human donor with Susac syndrome.

This chain connects TRBV24-1 to TRBJ2-1, with 9 bases that match TRBD2. The CDR3 totals 14 residues. Germline CDR1 reads KGHDR; CDR2 reads SFDVKD. V was pared by 9 bases and J by 6 bases, with 8 bases of the junction left unmatched. The CDR3 DNA is TGTGCCACCGGGGTAGCGGGGGCCGCCAATGAGCAGTTCTTC. Protein: CATGVAGAANEQFF.

This chain links TRBV20-1 with TRBJ1-1; TRBD1 agrees at 8 bases. Trimming took 6 bases from V and 5 from J; bases not matched to a gene: 11. CDR1 and CDR2 (germline): DFQATT, SNEGSKA (reference sequence). This CDR3 is built from 14 residues. CDR3 DNA sequence: TGCAGTGCACAGCCCGACAGGGGTGGAACTGAAGCTTTCTTT. Protein product: CSAQPDRGGTEAFF.

The V gene is TRBV20-1, the J gene TRBJ2-5; D is possibly TRBD2 (5 bases). The germline V gene has CDR1 DFQATT and CDR2 SNEGSKA (reference sequence). V dropped 1 base and J dropped 4 bases, with 16 bases sitting between them. This CDR3 region has 15 residues. DNA of the CDR3: TGCAGTGCTAGAGGCCCTTCGGGGTCGGGAGAGACCCAGTACTTC. It translates to CSARGPSGSGETQYF.

The chain combines TRBV13 with TRBJ1-4; TRBD1 aligns across 7 bases. V gave up 5 bases and J gave up 12 bases; unmatched junction bases: 6. The CDR3 spans 12 residues. Germline V gene sequence: CDR1 PRHDT, CDR2 FYEKMQ (reference sequence). CDR3 sequence (DNA): TGTGCCAGCAGCGTAAGGGACAGCGAACTGTTTTTT. It specifies CASSVRDSELFF.

The chain combines TRBV4-1 with TRBJ2-2, with 8 bases that match TRBD2. V was clipped by 2 bases and J by 5 bases; unmatched bases: 10. The V gene's germline CDR1 is MGHRA and CDR2 YSYEKL. The CDR3 is made up of 17 amino acids. CDR3 coding DNA: TGCGCCAGCAGCCAACGGGAGGGCAGCCTTCGGACCGGGGAGCTGTTTTTT. Protein sequence: CASSQREGSLRTGELFF.

The chain employs TRBV30 and TRBJ1-2; TRBD1 matches at 8 bases. The CDR3 runs to 12 residues. Germline V lookup: CDR1 GTSNPN, CDR2 SVGIG (reference sequence). The J segment lost 6 bases and the V segment lost 1 base, leaving 1 base of the junction unmatched. The CDR3 DNA reads as TGTGCCTGGAGTGACAGGGGGGATGGCTACACCTTC. It encodes CAWSDRGDGYTF.

J is TRBJ1-2 and V is TRBV6-4; D is ambiguous. There are 13 residues in the CDR3. The V gene lost 6 bases and the J gene lost 3 bases, with 11 bases spanning the gap. CDR1 is MRHNA and CDR2 is SNTAGT in the germline V gene. CDR3 protein: CASSAGRDYGYTF. The CDR3 region has the DNA TGTGCCAGCAGCGCCGGACGGGACTATGGCTACACCTTC.

The chain recombines TRBV28 with TRBJ2-1; 10 bases map to TRBD1. The CDR3 length is 15 residues. J gave up 4 bases and V 5 bases, and 5 bases lay outside the gene matches. CDR1 is MDHEN and CDR2 is SYDVKM in the germline V gene. CDR3 sequence (DNA): TGTGCCAGCAGTCCGGGACAGGGGTCGTACAATGAGCAGTTCTTC. The encoded protein is CASSPGQGSYNEQFF.

J is TRBJ1-2 and V is TRBV28; 9 positions match TRBD1. Germline CDR1 reads MDHEN; CDR2 reads SYDVKM. J gave up 6 bases and V 4 bases, and 12 bases lay outside the gene matches. The CDR3 is 16 amino acids. CDR3 bases: TGTGCCAGCAGTTCGGACAGGGGAGTAAGTAGGGATGGCTACACCTTC. This sequence encodes CASSSDRGVSRDGYTF.

This chain joins TRBV7-2 and TRBJ2-4; D might be TRBD1 (5 bases). V was trimmed by 2 bases and J by 1 base, leaving 18 bases between them. The CDR3 runs to 18 residues. Germline CDR1 is SGHTA and CDR2 is FQGNSA. DNA for the CDR3: TGTGCCAGCAGCTTAACCTGGGGAACAGGTTCGGCCAAAAACATTCAGTACTTC. Its translation is CASSLTWGTGSAKNIQYF. Filled out from reference TRBV7-2 and TRBJ2-4, the complete variable domain reads GAGVSQSPSNKVTEKGKDVELRCDPISGHTALYWYRQSLGQGLEFLIYFQGNSAPDKSGLPSDRFSAERTGGSVSTLTIQRTQQEDSAVYLCASSLTWGTGSAKNIQYFGAGTRLSVL.

The V call is TRBV5-5, the J call TRBJ2-5, with 8 bases lining up with TRBD2. CDR3 size: 16 residues. Germline CDR1 and CDR2: SGHKS and YYEKEE (reference sequence). The J segment lost 0 bases and the V segment lost 4 bases, leaving 8 bases of the junction unmatched. CDR3 nucleotide sequence: TGTGCCAGCAGCGCTCAAGCGGGGGAGTACCAAGAGACCCAGTACTTC. This translates into CASSAQAGEYQETQYF.

This chain connects TRBV12-3 or TRBV12-4 to TRBJ2-7; 8 bases align to TRBD2. The CDR3 has 14 residues. After removal of 7 bases from V and 5 bases from J, the junction contained 10 bases not matched to a gene. DNA of the CDR3: TGTGCCAGCACCTGGGCGGGGGGCGCGGACGAGCAGTACTTC. It codes for CASTWAGGADEQYF.